This T cell receptor beta chain was identified during a study of radiotherapy plus CTLA-4 blockade in lung cancer. The CDR3 runs to 16 residues. V was trimmed by 5 bases and J by 5 bases, leaving 18 bases between them. Germline CDR1 reads SGHAT; CDR2 reads FQDESV (reference sequence). Generated by immunoSEQ multiplex PCR, the TCRdb table keeps only in-frame clones and is missing some. The table has under 40,000 clones, approximately 66% seen once. The rearrangement links TRBV11-1 to TRBJ2-2; D is possibly TRBD2 (5 bases). The sample was peripheral blood, taken from a patient treated with radiotherapy plus ipilimumab. This TCR derives from a human donor with non-small cell lung cancer who had stable disease on radiotherapy plus ipilimumab. The CDR3 DNA is TGTGCCAGCAGCCTTAGGGCTAGCCTAGGGACCGGGGAGCTGTTTTTT. It encodes CASSLRASLGTGELFF.